The source of this T cell receptor (beta chain) is a study of regulatory T cells in long-lasting Graves disease. Arm-PCR of CDR3 regions with iRepertoire HTBI primers generated TCR beta libraries. TCRdb independently ran MiXCR on the multiplex PCR reads; one entry per CDR3 protein. The sample records roughly 420,000 distinct CDR3 sequences, about 17% being singletons. Findings and caveats of the study: Study of thyroid tissue was not done, with only peripheral blood studied.

This clonotype was recorded at least ten times. As yet, its antigen is unknown. Time point noted: newly diagnosed GD, antithyroid drugs for less than 3 months. RNA extracted from PBMCs served as the sequencing template. These data were also filed under a second study, of T cells in Graves' hyperthyroidism and ophthalmopathy.

The TCR comes from a woman younger than 30 with Graves disease. The sequencing used peripheral blood mononuclear cells (PBMCs), collected at new diagnosis, from a patient treated with antithyroid drugs.

CDR3 in amino acids: CASSSSGTPINNEQFF. CDR3 nucleotide sequence: TGTGCCAGCAGTTCGTCGGGGACACCCATTAACAATGAGCAGTTCTTC. V gene TRBV27 combines with J gene TRBJ2-1; possibly TRBD1 for D (6 bases). This CDR3 region has 16 residues. V lost 4 bases, J lost 5 bases, and 18 bases lay in between. CDR1 is MNHEY and CDR2 is SMNVEV in the germline V gene (reference sequence).